The text below deals with one TCR beta chain. The antigen is undetermined. The data stem from a study of shared clonotypes between healthy human individuals. Study-level findings and limits: Across a handful of donors, naive CD4 shared roughly 5%, naive CD8 more than 3%, memory CD4 about 2.4%, memory CD8 0.4%. Relative to clonotypes present in all four donors, those not shared had lower generation probabilities.

The assay was run at deep level. Original analysis: Filtering differed for immunoSEQ, which gave only junction sequences without quality scores. TCRdb's copy holds only in-frame clones and misses some; the assay was immunoSEQ multiplex PCR. That table is the source of V, J and clone size, and D and trimming were worked out from the DNA. The sample holds about 1 million clones, about 80% seen once. Germline V gene lookup returns CDR1 SGHTA and CDR2 FQGNSA. V was clipped by 4 bases and J by 0 bases, with 7 bases between them. The CDR3 length is 14 residues. Sequencing input: memory CD4+ T cells from PBMCs. Subset meaning: CD45RA-negative fraction. This receptor was identified in a man between 18 and 35 years old in good health. Some clones in this sample may be carry-over from other donors' samples. This chain links TRBV7-2 with TRBJ2-4; D remains unclear. Here the CDR3 DNA reads TGTGCCAGCAGCTCCCGACTAGCCAAAAACATTCAGTACTTC. Its protein product is CASSSRLAKNIQYF.